This T cell receptor (beta chain) was documented in a study of blood T cell repertoires in COVID-19. Overall study: Both acute and convalescent COVID-19 samples were obtained from the United States, Italy and Spain. T cells, B-cell-depleted T cells, or PBMCs supplied cDNA or gDNA.

The germline V gene encodes CDR1 MGHRA and CDR2 YSYEKL. The length of the CDR3 is 15 residues. Trimming removed 4 bases from V and 4 bases from J; junction bases left unmatched: 2. In the original workflow: Reference gene primers were amplified, and this amplification served to estimate nucleated cell counts. The table came from immunoSEQ multiplex PCR; TCRdb's copy has only in-frame clones and leaves some out. V and J calls and clone size are those listed in that table; D and trimming were worked out from the DNA. The profile shows 100,000 or so clones, roughly 87% of them singletons. The sequencing input was peripheral blood. V usage is TRBV4-1 and J usage is TRBJ1-6; TRBD1 agrees at 9 bases. This clonotype was obtained from a woman aged 55 to 70 with acute or convalescent COVID-19. For the CDR3, the DNA is TGCGCCAGCAGCCGAGGACAGGGGTATAATTCACCCCTCCACTTT. Translation: CASSRGQGYNSPLHF.